This entry lists 16 T cell receptor beta chains sequenced from one sample in a study of PD-1 blockade in classical Hodgkin lymphoma. Using immunoSEQ multiplex PCR, the repertoire was profiled, and TCRdb retains in-frame clones only, with some absent. The sample consists of tens of thousands of clones, roughly three quarters of them appearing once. The time point here: cycle 4 day 1 (C4D1), after more than five weeks of nivolumab. Every patient was affected by relapse after autologous stem cell transplantation, while exposure to brentuximab vedotin was not uniform. This sample comprised peripheral blood mononuclear cells (PBMCs), obtained before the fourth cycle of nivolumab. These receptors originate from a human donor with classical Hodgkin lymphoma.

The V gene is TRBV27, the J gene TRBJ1-2; TRBD1 might be the D (5 bases). Trimming pared 3 bases from V and 2 bases from J, leaving 7 bases between. The V gene's germline CDR1 is MNHEY and CDR2 SMNVEV (reference sequence). The CDR3 has 13 amino acids. The chain's CDR3 is CASSFWGNYGYTF. Here the CDR3 DNA reads TGTGCCAGCAGTTTTTGGGGGAACTATGGCTACACCTTC.

The chain recombines TRBV29-1 with TRBJ2-7; 7 nucleotides agree with TRBD2. Looked up from germline, CDR1 is SQVTM and CDR2 is ANQGSEA. CDR3 length: 13 amino acids. V was pared by 7 bases and J by 4 bases, with 10 bases of the junction left unmatched. CDR3 loop: CSAIGDYSYEQYF. The CDR3 DNA is TGCAGCGCTATCGGGGACTATTCGTACGAGCAGTACTTC.

The chain couples TRBV19 to TRBJ2-6, with 7 positions matching TRBD1. V lost 6 bases, J lost 0 bases, and 5 bases stayed unmatched. The CDR3 is 16 residues long. Germline V gene data show CDR1 as LNHDA and CDR2 as SQIVND (reference sequence). In DNA, the CDR3 is TGTGCCAGTAGGGGGACAGACCGCTCTGGGGCCAACGTCCTGACTTTC. As protein: CASRGTDRSGANVLTF.

The chain recombines TRBV5-6 with TRBJ1-1, with D perhaps TRBD1 (5 bases). Germline lookup yields CDR1 SGHDT and CDR2 YYEEEE. The V and J ends lost 4 bases and 6 bases respectively, with 16 bases between them. This CDR3 has 14 amino acids. CDR3 DNA: TGTGCCAGCAGCCCCTGGGCGGGGGAACCTGAAGCTTTCTTT. Protein: CASSPWAGEPEAFF.

The chain joins TRBV29-1 to TRBJ1-1, with a weak D call TRBD1 (6 bases). V lost 7 bases, J lost 0 bases, and 12 bases lay in between. Germline values: CDR1 SQVTM, CDR2 ANQGSEA. The CDR3 runs 13 residues. The CDR3 nucleotides are TGCAGCGCAGGGGCCGGCATGAACACTGAAGCTTTCTTT. It encodes CSAGAGMNTEAFF.

The rearrangement links TRBV2 to TRBJ1-2; the match to TRBD1 covers 9 bases. Per germline, CDR1 SNHLY and CDR2 FYNNEI. The CDR3 length is 15 residues. The ends lost 6 bases at V and 4 bases at J; junction bases unmatched: 9. Here the CDR3 DNA reads TGTGCCAGCAGCGCGGGACAGGGAAGGCCCTATGGCTACACCTTC. Encoded protein: CASSAGQGRPYGYTF. The full variable domain, with the rest looked up from reference TRBV2 and TRBJ1-2, is EPEVTQTPSHQVTQMGQEVILRCVPISNHLYFYWYRQILGQKVEFLVSFYNNEISEKSEIFDDQFSVERPDGSNFTLKIRSTKLEDSAMYFCASSAGQGRPYGYTFGSGTRLTVV.

The rearrangement links TRBV6-6 to TRBJ2-7; 10 bases are shared with TRBD2. The CDR3 length is 15 residues. Germline lookup yields CDR1 MNHNY and CDR2 SVGAGI (reference sequence). V lost 6 bases and J lost 7; bases outside the gene matches: 12. The CDR3 sequence: CASRITSGILREQYF. In DNA, the CDR3 is TGTGCCAGCAGGATAACTAGCGGGATACTCCGGGAGCAGTACTTC.

V usage is TRBV9 and J usage is TRBJ2-2, with D perhaps TRBD1 (6 bases). CDR1 SGDLS and CDR2 YYNGEE come from the germline V gene. The CDR3 totals 16 residues. V lost 0 bases and J 3 bases, leaving 12 bases between the germline ends. CDR3 sequence reads: CASSVGVRQDTGELFF. The CDR3 bases are TGTGCCAGCAGCGTAGGAGTTAGACAGGACACCGGGGAGCTGTTTTTT. The full variable domain, in which reference TRBV9 and TRBJ2-2 provide the parts outside the CDR3, is DSGVTQTPKHLITATGQRVTLRCSPRSGDLSVYWYQQSLDQGLQFLIQYYNGEERAKGNILERFSAQQFPDLHSELNLSSLELGDSALYFCASSVGVRQDTGELFFGEGSRLTVL.

The rearrangement uses TRBV6-1 and TRBJ2-5; a weak D match, TRBD1 (5 bases). CDR3 size: 15 residues. Trimming took off 8 bases at V and 1 base at J, with 17 bases between the two ends. The germline V gene has CDR1 MNHNS and CDR2 SASEGT. In DNA, the CDR3 is TGTGCCAGCCGAAGGTCCACAGGTATCCAAGAGACCCAGTACTTC. It specifies CASRRSTGIQETQYF.

This clone was picked up one time. The CDR3 DNA reads as TGTGCCAGCAGCCTAAACGGGGGCCTCTACAATGAGCAGTTCTTC. Translation gives CASSLNGGLYNEQFF. The J gene is TRBJ2-1, the V gene TRBV7-3; D may match TRBD1 or TRBD2 (6 bases each). The CDR3 is made up of 15 amino acids. V lost 5 bases and J lost 3, with 14 bases in between. Germline CDR1 is SGHTA and CDR2 is FQGTGA.

The chain employs TRBV29-1 and TRBJ1-1, with D possibly matching TRBD1 (5 bases). This CDR3 contains 15 residues. V shed 4 bases and J shed 1 base, with 16 bases lying between them. In germline, CDR1 is SQVTM, CDR2 ANQGSEA. The CDR3 here is CSVGPTTGANTEAFF. The CDR3 DNA follows: TGCAGCGTTGGTCCTACAACAGGTGCGAACACTGAAGCTTTCTTT.

This sequence joins TRBV29-1 and TRBJ2-1; D unresolved. Trimming removed 7 bases at V and 10 bases at J, with 14 bases between. CDR3 length: 11 residues. CDR1 is SQVTM and CDR2 is ANQGSEA in the germline V gene. The CDR3 sequence: CSADPTAEQFF. The CDR3 bases are TGCAGCGCCGACCCCACGGCAGAGCAGTTCTTC.

The rearrangement uses TRBV6-5 and TRBJ1-2; the D gene is possibly TRBD1 (6 bases). CDR1 is MNHEY and CDR2 is SVGAGI in the germline V gene. This CDR3 region has 12 residues. V was shortened by 2 bases and J by 6 bases, with 7 bases between the two germline ends. The CDR3 bases are TGTGCCAGCAGTTACCAGGGGAATGGCTACACCTTC. Protein: CASSYQGNGYTF.

This clone has only one observation. This chain uses TRBV5-1 with TRBJ2-6, with 8 bases lining up with TRBD1. The CDR3 loop spans 18 amino acids. V lost 3 bases and J lost 0; bases outside the gene matches: 8. Looked up from germline, CDR1 is SGHRS and CDR2 is YFSETQ. The CDR3 nucleotides are TGCGCCAGCAGCTCCGGACAGGGATTTAGCTCTGGGGCCAACGTCCTGACTTTC. This codes for CASSSGQGFSSGANVLTF.

This clone has only one observation. The chain employs TRBV7-2 and TRBJ2-7; D might be TRBD2 (6 bases). Trimming shortened V by 6 bases and J by 5 bases, and 23 bases separated the two germline ends. CDR3 length: 16 residues. The V gene's germline CDR1 is SGHTA and CDR2 FQGNSA. The CDR3 DNA follows: TGTGCCAGCAGGTATCGAGCGGGCCCCGGGGTCCACGAGCAGTACTTC. It encodes CASRYRAGPGVHEQYF.

The chain is built from TRBV19 and TRBJ2-2, with D possibly being TRBD1 (6 bases). Germline V gene data show CDR1 as LNHDA and CDR2 as SQIVND (reference sequence). The CDR3 loop spans 15 amino acids. Trimming removed 5 bases from V and 3 bases from J, with 13 bases in between. CDR3 residues: CASSLQGTDTGELFF. The DNA of the CDR3 is TGTGCCAGTAGTTTACAGGGTACGGACACCGGGGAGCTGTTTTTT.